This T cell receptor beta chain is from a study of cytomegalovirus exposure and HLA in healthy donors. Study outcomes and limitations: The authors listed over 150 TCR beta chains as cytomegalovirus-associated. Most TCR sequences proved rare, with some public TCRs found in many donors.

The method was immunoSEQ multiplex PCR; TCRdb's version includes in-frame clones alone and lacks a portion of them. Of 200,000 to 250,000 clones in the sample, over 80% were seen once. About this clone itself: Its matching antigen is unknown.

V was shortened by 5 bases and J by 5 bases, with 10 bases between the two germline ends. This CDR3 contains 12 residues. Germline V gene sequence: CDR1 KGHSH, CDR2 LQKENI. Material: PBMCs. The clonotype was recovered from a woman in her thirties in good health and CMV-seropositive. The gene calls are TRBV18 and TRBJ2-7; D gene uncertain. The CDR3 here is CASSGQFNEQYF. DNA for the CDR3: TGTGCCAGCTCAGGTCAGTTCAACGAGCAGTACTTC.